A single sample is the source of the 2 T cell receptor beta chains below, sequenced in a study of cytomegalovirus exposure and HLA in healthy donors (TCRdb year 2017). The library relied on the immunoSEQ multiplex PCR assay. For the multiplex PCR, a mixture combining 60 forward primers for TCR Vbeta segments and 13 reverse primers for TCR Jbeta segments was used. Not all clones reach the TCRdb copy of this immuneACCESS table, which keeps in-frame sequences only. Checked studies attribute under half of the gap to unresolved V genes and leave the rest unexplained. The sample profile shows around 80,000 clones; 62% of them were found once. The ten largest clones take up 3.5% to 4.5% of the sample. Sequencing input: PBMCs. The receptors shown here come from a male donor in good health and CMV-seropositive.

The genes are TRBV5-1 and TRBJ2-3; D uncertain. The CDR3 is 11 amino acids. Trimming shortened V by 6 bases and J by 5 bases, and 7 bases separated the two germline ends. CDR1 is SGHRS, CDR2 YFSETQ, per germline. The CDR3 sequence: CASTEEDTQYF. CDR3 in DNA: TGCGCCAGCACTGAGGAAGATACGCAGTATTTT.

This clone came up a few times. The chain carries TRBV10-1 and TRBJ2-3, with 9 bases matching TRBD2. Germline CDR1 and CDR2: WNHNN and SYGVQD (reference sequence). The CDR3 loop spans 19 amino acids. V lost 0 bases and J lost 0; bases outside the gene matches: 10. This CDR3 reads CASSESPSGARTSTDTQYF. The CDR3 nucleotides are TGCGCCAGCAGTGAGTCGCCTAGCGGGGCAAGAACTAGCACAGATACGCAGTATTTT.